The 11 T cell receptor beta chains below were found in one sample sequenced in a study of blood T cells in healthy people across ages. A second PCR of 7 to 11 cycles used a sample-barcoded 5' primer and a J-beta primer mix. TCRdb re-derived calls from the 5' RACE reads in MiXCR, one entry per CDR3 protein. There are hundreds of thousands of distinct CDR3 sequences in the sample; about 25% occur only once, and roughly 9% lies in the top ten. The same sample was also studied in work on T cells of mothers and their children.

What was sequenced was blood. These receptor sequences come from a boy aged 5-17 years in good health.

V gene TRBV27 combines with J gene TRBJ2-5; D is undetermined. V lost 0 bases to trimming and J lost 5 bases, with 16 bases between them. Germline loops: CDR1 MNHEY, CDR2 SMNVEV (reference sequence). The CDR3 loop spans 16 amino acids. The CDR3 region has the DNA TGTGCCAGCAGTTTATCGCCGGATGGTGGAAGGGAGACCCAGTACTTC. Translation gives CASSLSPDGGRETQYF.

This sequence joins TRBV6-6 and TRBJ2-3; D is perhaps TRBD2 (6 bases). The CDR3 loop spans 13 amino acids. Germline lookup yields CDR1 MNHNY and CDR2 SVGAGI (reference sequence). Trimming shortened V by 5 bases and J by 5 bases, and 11 bases separated the two germline ends. The CDR3 is CASSERAVDTQYF. CDR3 sequence (DNA): TGTGCCAGCAGTGAGCGGGCGGTAGATACGCAGTATTTT.

The V gene is TRBV21-1, the J gene TRBJ2-5; the DNA was not used to check the table's D call, TRBD2. TRBV21-1 is recorded as a pseudogene. CDR3 length: 17 residues. CDR3 amino acids: CASSTGRDFLGWETQYF. The CDR3 DNA follows: TGTGCCAGCAGCACCGGCCGGGACTTCCTTGGCTGGGAGACCCAGTACTTC.

The J gene is TRBJ2-5, the V gene TRBV6-1; tentatively, D is TRBD2 (7 bases). The germline V gene has CDR1 MNHNS and CDR2 SASEGT. CDR3 size: 14 residues. Trimming took off 2 bases at V and 5 bases at J, with 12 bases between the two ends. In nucleotides, the CDR3 is TGTGCCAGCAGTGAATCAGGGGAGGGGGAGACCCAGTACTTC. Amino acids: CASSESGEGETQYF.

The J gene is TRBJ2-1, the V gene TRBV10-3; no firm D call. The DNA end favors TRBJ2-7, so the J call may be wrong. The germline gives CDR1 ENHRY, CDR2 SYGVKD. The CDR3 sequence is 11 residues long. This chain's CDR3 is CAISVGNEQYF. Written as DNA, the CDR3 is TGTGCCATCAGTGTAGGGAACGAGCAGTACTTC.

In this sample, this clonotype turned up a few times. The chain links TRBV7-8 to TRBJ2-6, with D unresolved. The CDR3 length is 17 residues. V lost 2 bases and J 2 bases, leaving 13 bases between the germline ends. Germline V lookup: CDR1 SGHVS, CDR2 FQNEAQ. CDR3 region: CASSLLQILTGANVLTF. In DNA, the CDR3 is TGTGCCAGCAGCTTACTACAGATACTTACTGGGGCCAACGTCCTGACTTTC. The variable domain in full, with the rest retrieved from reference TRBV7-8 and TRBJ2-6, is GAGVSQSPRYKVAKRGQDVALRCDPISGHVSLFWYQQALGQGPEFLTYFQNEAQLDKSGLPSDRFFAERPEGSVSTLKIQRTQQEDSAVYLCASSLLQILTGANVLTFGAGSRLTVL.

The gene calls are TRBV5-6 and TRBJ2-5; 7 nucleotides match TRBD2. Gene TRBJ2-7 matches the end of the DNA better, so the J call may be wrong. CDR1 SGHDT and CDR2 YYEEEE come from the germline V gene. This CDR3 contains 17 residues. DNA for the CDR3: TGTGCCAGCAGCTTGGGGGCGGGGGTGGTAGGGTCCTACGAGCAGTACTTC. Its translation: CASSLGAGVVGSYEQYF.

This clonotype came up a few times. This sequence joins TRBV28 and TRBJ2-5; tentative D call: TRBD2 (6 bases). The V end was cut by 6 bases, the J end by 4 bases, with 21 bases between. The CDR3 has 16 residues. Germline values: CDR1 MDHEN, CDR2 SYDVKM. The CDR3 nucleotides are TGTGCCAGCAGCCCCCCGACAGCAACAGCGGGAGAGACCCAGTACTTC. It codes for CASSPPTATAGETQYF.

The chain links TRBV6-5 to TRBJ2-7; 10 bases fit TRBD2. Germline CDR1 and CDR2: MNHEY and SVGAGI. CDR3 length: 15 residues. V gave up 6 bases and J gave up 3 bases; unmatched junction bases: 8. The CDR3 is CASSRKREGIYEQYF. The CDR3 DNA follows: TGTGCCAGCAGCCGAAAGCGGGAGGGAATCTACGAGCAGTACTTC.

In this sample, this clonotype turned up once. This chain joins TRBV2 and TRBJ2-3; 7 bases agree with TRBD2. Germline V gives CDR1 SNHLY, CDR2 FYNNEI. CDR3 length equals 15 residues. Losses at the gene ends were 4 bases for V and 5 bases for J; bases not matched to a gene: 9. The chain's CDR3 is CASSGTLAAGDTQYF. CDR3 DNA: TGTGCCAGCAGTGGGACCCTAGCGGCGGGAGATACGCAGTATTTT.

The chain uses TRBV6-2 or TRBV6-3 and TRBJ1-2, with 9 bases fitting TRBD1. The CDR3 spans 14 residues. The V gene's germline CDR1 is MNHEY and CDR2 SVGEGT. With 7 bases clipped from V and 4 bases from J, the junction kept 7 bases outside the gene matches. The CDR3 loop reads CASNDRTGVYGYTF. In DNA, the CDR3 is TGTGCCAGCAACGACAGGACAGGGGTCTATGGCTACACCTTC.